This T cell receptor beta chain comes out of a study of cytomegalovirus exposure and HLA in healthy donors. The V end lost 2 bases, the J end lost 1 base, and 8 bases lay between the germline ends. This CDR3 is 14 amino acids long. Germline V lookup: CDR1 SGHAT, CDR2 FQDESV (reference sequence). Primers included in the PCR were 60 Vbeta and 13 Jbeta primers. Method: immunoSEQ multiplex PCR; TCRdb's copy keeps in-frame clones and lacks some. The sample holds 150,000 to 200,000 clones; more than 9.5% are singletons and the top ten take about 8%. As to this clone: Antigen specificity is unknown.

Study findings and constraints: Most of the TCR beta V segments (in an earlier analysis) were productive either about 87% or about 30% of the time.

This TCR was recovered from a man aged 50 to 59 in good health and CMV-seropositive. The sample comprised PBMCs. The chain has TRBV11-1 and TRBJ1-2, with D perhaps TRBD1 (6 bases). The CDR3 region has the DNA TGTGCCAGCAGCTTACAGGGGCGTAACTATGGCTACACCTTC. It codes for CASSLQGRNYGYTF. Full variable domain (outside the CDR3, taken from reference TRBV11-1 and TRBJ1-2): EAEVAQSPRYKITEKSQAVAFWCDPISGHATLYWYRQILGQGPELLVQFQDESVVDDSQLPKDRFSAERLKGVDSTLKIQPAELGDSAMYLCASSLQGRNYGYTFGSGTRLTVV.